These 30 T cell receptor beta chains were all obtained from the same sample, sequenced in a study of naive and memory T cell subsets. Both TRBC1 and TRBC2 were covered by a beta constant-region primer of two equimolar oligonucleotides. TCRdb redid the calling of the UMI-ligation and nested PCR reads with MiXCR, one entry per CDR3 protein. The sample shows over 20,000 distinct CDR3 sequences, 11% of them seen only once. The specimen sequenced was central memory CD8+ T cells from blood. The receptors were gathered from a human donor in good health.

J is TRBJ2-2 and V is TRBV5-1; D may be TRBD2 (6 bases). There are 20 residues in the CDR3. V was shortened by 2 bases and J by 0 bases, with 23 bases between the two germline ends. Germline V gives CDR1 SGHRS, CDR2 YFSETQ. Here the CDR3 DNA reads TGCGCCAGCAGCTTAGATCGAGGCAGCGCGGGACGGGCGAACACCGGGGAGCTGTTTTTT. Its protein product is CASSLDRGSAGRANTGELFF.

This clonotype was observed at least ten times. The chain uses TRBV5-5 and TRBJ2-1; D gene uncertain. Trimming cost V 0 bases and J 7 bases, with 8 bases left between them. This CDR3 has 13 residues. The germline gives CDR1 SGHKS, CDR2 YYEKEE (reference sequence). The DNA for the CDR3 is TGTGCCAGCAGCTTGGCCGAGCTAAATGAGCAGTTCTTC. This gives the protein CASSLAELNEQFF.

This clonotype was counted at least ten times. The J gene is TRBJ2-7, the V gene TRBV9; D may be TRBD2 (5 bases). This CDR3 has 14 residues. Germline CDR1 SGDLS, CDR2 YYNGEE. The V end was cut by 2 bases, the J end by 4 bases, with 13 bases between. The CDR3 spells CASSVGVSGYEQYF. The CDR3, as DNA: TGTGCCAGCAGCGTCGGGGTTTCGGGGTACGAGCAGTACTTC.

The chain joins TRBV2 to TRBJ2-3, with TRBD2 identical over 10 bases. Germline V gives CDR1 SNHLY, CDR2 FYNNEI. V lost 4 bases to trimming and J lost 1 base; unmatched junction nucleotides: 5. The CDR3 totals 16 residues. CDR3 loop: CASSGAGTSGTDTQYF. The CDR3 coding sequence is TGTGCCAGCAGTGGTGCTGGGACTAGCGGCACAGATACGCAGTATTTT.

This clonotype has a handful of counts. The rearrangement uses TRBV2 and TRBJ2-7; a weak D match, TRBD1 (6 bases). The CDR3 extends over 12 amino acids. The germline V gene encodes CDR1 SNHLY and CDR2 FYNNEI. The CDR3 here is CVIGDNSYEQYF. DNA of the CDR3: TGTGTAATAGGGGACAACTCCTACGAGCAGTACTTC. The whole variable domain, remainder taken from reference TRBV2 and TRBJ2-7, is EPEVTQTPSHQVTQMGQEVILRCVPISNHLYFYWYRQILGQKVEFLVSFYNNEISEKSEIFDDQFSVERPDGSNFTLKIRSTKLEDSAMYFCVIGDNSYEQYFGPGTRLTVT.

This clonotype was observed at least ten times. This may arise from a read error, as a much more abundant clone is one base away. This chain uses TRBV4-1 with TRBJ2-5, with 8 bases that match TRBD1. Germline CDR1 is MGHRA and CDR2 is YSYEKL. The CDR3 runs 19 residues. After removal of 0 bases from V and 1 base from J, the junction contained 13 bases not matched to a gene. The CDR3 sequence is CASSQEGRGLVGVQETQYF. In DNA, the CDR3 is TGCGCCAGCAGCCAAGAGGGCAGGGGGCTAGTCGGGGTCCAAGAGACCCAGTACTTC.

This clonotype was observed at least ten times. This chain connects TRBV6-2 or TRBV6-3 to TRBJ2-1; TRBD2 agrees at 13 bases. J gave up 7 bases and V 6 bases, and 6 bases lay outside the gene matches. Germline CDR1 reads MNHEY; CDR2 reads SVGEGT. This CDR3 comprises 15 residues. CDR3 amino acids: CASRLAGGDTNEQFF. The CDR3 DNA is TGTGCCAGCAGACTAGCGGGGGGGGATACGAATGAGCAGTTCTTC.

A note on this clonotype: It may be a read error: a sequence one base away is much more abundant. This chain joins TRBV4-2 and TRBJ2-7; the D call may be TRBD1 or TRBD2 (5 bases each). This CDR3 contains 15 residues. The germline gives CDR1 LGHNA, CDR2 YNFKEQ. Trimming pared 4 bases from V and 6 bases from J, leaving 19 bases between. CDR3 amino acids: CASSRGTTDSGEQYF. The CDR3 nucleotides are TGTGCCAGCAGCCGAGGAACTACAGACAGCGGCGAGCAGTACTTC.

This clonotype was detected a few times. The chain uses TRBV5-1 and TRBJ2-2; 10 bases are a match to TRBD2. V lost 3 bases to trimming and J lost 1 base; unmatched junction nucleotides: 6. The CDR3 spans 17 residues. CDR1 and CDR2 from the germline V gene are SGHRS and YFSETQ. Here the CDR3 reads CASSSSIAGGNTGELFF. In DNA form, the CDR3 reads TGCGCCAGCAGCTCCTCGATAGCGGGAGGGAACACCGGGGAGCTGTTTTTT. Filled out from reference TRBV5-1 and TRBJ2-2, the complete variable domain reads KAGVTQTPRYLIKTRGQQVTLSCSPISGHRSVSWYQQTPGQGLQFLFEYFSETQRNKGNFPGRFSGRQFSNSRSEMNVSTLELGDSALYLCASSSSIAGGNTGELFFGEGSRLTVL.

This clonotype was found a few times. V gene TRBV7-8 combines with J gene TRBJ1-5; D is unclear. Trimming removed 2 bases at V and 0 bases at J, with 11 bases between. Germline CDR1 and CDR2: SGHVS and FQNEAQ. The CDR3 length is 16 residues. Here the CDR3 reads CASSLRAAYSNQPQHF. The CDR3 DNA sequence: TGTGCCAGCAGCTTAAGGGCAGCTTATAGCAATCAGCCCCAGCATTTT. Full variable domain (missing parts from reference TRBV7-8 and TRBJ1-5): GAGVSQSPRYKVAKRGQDVALRCDPISGHVSLFWYQQALGQGPEFLTYFQNEAQLDKSGLPSDRFFAERPEGSVSTLKIQRTQQEDSAVYLCASSLRAAYSNQPQHFGDGTRLSIL.

This clonotype is judged large. The chain links TRBV12-3 or TRBV12-4 to TRBJ2-5; D is uncertain. The CDR3 extends over 12 amino acids. Trimming stripped 3 bases from V and 9 bases from J, with 11 bases between. CDR3 nucleotides: TGTGCCAGCAGTTTTGGAAATAGCCCCCAGTACTTC. This codes for CASSFGNSPQYF.

Sample share makes this clonotype medium-sized. An end of the junction differs from the germline gene, which may be a read error. The gene calls are TRBV11-3 and TRBJ2-7; 7 bases line up with TRBD1. This CDR3 comprises 12 residues. Per germline, CDR1 SGHNT and CDR2 YENEEA. The CDR3 DNA reads TGTGCCAGCAGCTTAGATCACAGGGGCACGAACTTC. This gives the protein CASSLDHRGTNF. The full variable domain, rest sourced from reference TRBV11-3 and TRBJ2-7, is EAGVVQSPRYKIIEKKQPVAFWCNPISGHNTLYWYLQNLGQGPELLIRYENEEAVDDSQLPKDRFSAERLKGVDSTLKIQPAELGDSAVYLCASSLDHRGTNFGPGTRLTVT.

This clonotype occurred a few times. This rearrangement joins TRBV19 to TRBJ2-1, with 7 bases aligning to TRBD1. The ends lost 6 bases at V and 4 bases at J; junction bases unmatched: 3. The germline gives CDR1 LNHDA, CDR2 SQIVND (reference sequence). The CDR3 has 13 amino acids. The CDR3 DNA is TGTGCCAGTAGCGGGACAGATTACAATGAGCAGTTCTTC. Its protein is CASSGTDYNEQFF.

The chain combines TRBV7-8 with TRBJ2-7; possible D gene TRBD1, 6 bases. There are 14 residues in the CDR3. Germline loops: CDR1 SGHVS, CDR2 FQNEAQ. V was shortened by 5 bases and J by 5 bases, with 16 bases between the two germline ends. CDR3 nucleotides: TGTGCCAGCAGCCCTCCTACAGGGTCCCACGAGCAGTACTTC. Its translation: CASSPPTGSHEQYF.

The chain couples TRBV7-8 to TRBJ2-1; 8 positions agree with TRBD2. The CDR3 sequence is 15 residues long. Unmatched junction bases numbered 5, after V lost 5 bases and J lost 2 bases. The V gene's germline CDR1 is SGHVS and CDR2 FQNEAQ. As DNA, the CDR3 is TGTGCCAGCAGCCTTACTAGCGGCACCTACAATGAGCAGTTCTTC. Translation gives CASSLTSGTYNEQFF.

This clonotype came up a few times. The V and J genes are TRBV27 and TRBJ1-5; 10 bases line up with TRBD1. The CDR3 totals 16 residues. Germline V CDR1 and CDR2: MNHEY, SMNVEV (reference sequence). Germline trimming cut 6 bases from V and 2 bases from J; bases unmatched to any gene: 7. DNA of the CDR3: TGTGCCAGCAGCCCCAGCGGGACAGGGGGCAATCAGCCCCAGCATTTT. This gives the protein CASSPSGTGGNQPQHF.

Points on this clonotype: A much larger clone sits a single nucleotide away, making a read error possible. V and J are TRBV11-2 and TRBJ2-3; 7 nucleotides line up with TRBD2. Germline-derived CDR1 and CDR2 are SGHAT and FQNNGV. The CDR3 totals 20 residues. Germline trimming cut 3 bases from V and 0 bases from J; bases unmatched to any gene: 18. CDR3 sequence reads: CASSFGLVGGPGLSTDTQYF. The CDR3, as DNA: TGTGCCAGCAGCTTTGGACTAGTGGGAGGGCCTGGCCTTAGCACAGATACGCAGTATTTT.

The V gene is TRBV7-8, the J gene TRBJ2-3, with TRBD2 identical over 7 bases. The CDR3 loop spans 20 amino acids. The V gene end was trimmed by 6 bases and the J gene end by 1 base; junction bases not matched to a gene: 22. Germline V gene sequence: CDR1 SGHVS, CDR2 FQNEAQ. The CDR3 here is CASSFRKRDYTLQRTDTQYF. The CDR3 coding sequence is TGTGCCAGCAGTTTCCGCAAGCGGGACTACACCCTGCAACGCACAGATACGCAGTATTTT.

This clonotype is categorized as medium-sized. In DNA form, the CDR3 reads TGTGCCAGCAGCTTTAACAGGTCCCCTAGCAATCAGCCCCAGCATTTT. This translates into CASSFNRSPSNQPQHF. The chain carries TRBV7-2 and TRBJ1-5; D is perhaps TRBD1 (5 bases). The CDR3 consists of 16 residues. Germline V gives CDR1 SGHTA, CDR2 FQGNSA. Trimming removed 3 bases from V and 0 bases from J, with 12 bases in between.

This clonotype is medium-sized (0.01 to 0.1%) by share. The chain recombines TRBV11-2 with TRBJ2-7; D may be TRBD1 (6 bases). Germline lookup yields CDR1 SGHAT and CDR2 FQNNGV. The CDR3 is 14 residues long. Trimming took 6 bases from V and 1 from J, leaving 13 bases between them. Here the CDR3 DNA reads TGTGCCAGCAGTTATACAGGGTCTTCCTACGAGCAGTACTTC. Translated, it gives CASSYTGSSYEQYF.

This clonotype occurred many times. CDR3 in amino acids: CASSLGLAGYEQYF. The CDR3 coding sequence is TGTGCCAGCAGCTTGGGACTAGCGGGGTACGAGCAGTACTTC. The chain couples TRBV7-6 to TRBJ2-7; 13 nucleotides agree with TRBD2. Germline V lookup: CDR1 SGHVS, CDR2 FNYEAQ. V lost 3 bases to trimming and J lost 4 bases; unmatched junction nucleotides: 0. CDR3 length: 14 amino acids.

The rearrangement uses TRBV7-7 and TRBJ1-2; tentatively, D is TRBD1 (5 bases). Trimming removed 11 bases at V and 2 bases at J, with 21 bases between. This CDR3 contains 15 residues. Germline CDR1 SSHAT, CDR2 FNYEAQ (reference sequence). The CDR3, as DNA: TGTGCCCCTATGAGCCCGGGACGGCGAAACTATGGCTACACCTTC. Protein product: CAPMSPGRRNYGYTF.

This clonotype was observed many times. This chain uses TRBV6-2 or TRBV6-3 with TRBJ2-5, with D perhaps being TRBD1 or TRBD2 (5 bases each). Trimming took 5 bases from V and 4 from J, leaving 17 bases between them. There are 15 residues in the CDR3. The germline V gene encodes CDR1 MNHEY and CDR2 SVGEGT. Here the CDR3 DNA reads TGTGCCAGCAGTCCGGGACGAGCGGTGCGAGAGACCCAGTACTTC. Its protein is CASSPGRAVRETQYF.

The J gene is TRBJ2-1, the V gene TRBV12-3 or TRBV12-4; D is unclear. The CDR3 totals 15 residues. Trimming stripped 5 bases from V and 0 bases from J, with 11 bases between. The CDR3 sequence is CASSVYYLSYNEQFF. CDR3 coding DNA: TGTGCCAGCAGTGTCTACTACCTCTCCTACAATGAGCAGTTCTTC.

This clonotype was picked up many times. The chain uses TRBV4-1 and TRBJ1-1; D might be TRBD1 (6 bases). The germline gives CDR1 MGHRA, CDR2 YSYEKL. The CDR3 runs to 15 residues. Trimming stripped 4 bases from V and 3 bases from J, with 15 bases between. This CDR3 reads CASSPGGNRDTEAFF. The CDR3, as DNA: TGCGCCAGCAGCCCGGGGGGAAACAGGGACACTGAAGCTTTCTTT.

This clonotype was detected many times. The rearrangement links TRBV7-6 to TRBJ2-3; 10 positions agree with TRBD2. In germline, CDR1 is SGHVS, CDR2 FNYEAQ. The CDR3 spans 17 residues. The junction had 8 bases not matched to a gene; V was cut back by 1 base and J by 4 bases. CDR3 loop: CASSLVISGRVADTQYF. The CDR3 DNA sequence: TGTGCCAGCAGCTTAGTTATCAGCGGGAGGGTGGCAGATACGCAGTATTTT.

This clonotype has a handful of counts. This chain links TRBV19 with TRBJ1-2; 7 bases fit TRBD1. Germline CDR1 is LNHDA and CDR2 is SQIVND (reference sequence). This CDR3 has 12 amino acids. V shed 10 bases and J 3 bases; nucleotides not matched to a gene: 5. The CDR3 sequence: CATRGAHYGYTF. The DNA for the CDR3 is TGTGCCACCAGGGGGGCGCACTATGGCTACACCTTC.

This clonotype has a count of ten or more. The CDR3 is CASSQRERPHSAGYTF. The CDR3 coding sequence is TGTGCCAGCAGCCAAAGGGAAAGGCCCCACTCCGCTGGCTACACCTTC. The chain couples TRBV14 to TRBJ1-2, with D uncertain. This CDR3 has 16 amino acids. CDR1 and CDR2 (germline): SGHDN, FVKESK. Deletions cut 2 bases from V and 7 bases from J, with 20 bases between.

This clonotype was detected only a few times. The gene calls are TRBV27 and TRBJ1-2; 9 bases align to TRBD1. The CDR3 is 17 residues long. The V segment lost 4 bases and the J segment 4 bases; nucleotides outside the gene matches: 13. Germline V gene data show CDR1 as MNHEY and CDR2 as SMNVEV (reference sequence). The CDR3 coding sequence is TGTGCCAGCAGTTCCCAACCGGGGGGGACAGGGCGCTATGGCTACACCTTC. It specifies CASSSQPGGTGRYGYTF.

This clonotype was observed many times. The chain uses TRBV30 and TRBJ1-1, with D perhaps matching TRBD1 (5 bases). This CDR3 is 13 amino acids long. V was trimmed by 0 bases and J by 0 bases, leaving 5 bases between them. CDR1 is GTSNPN, CDR2 SVGIG, per germline (reference sequence). CDR3 bases: TGTGCCTGGAGTGTAGGGGTGAACACTGAAGCTTTCTTT. Translation gives CAWSVGVNTEAFF.